This TCR beta chain derives from a study of beta chain features in type 1 diabetes. Study summary: Healthy donors and patients had similar age, gender and cell yields. Broader study findings: Among patients, naive, central memory and Treg TCRB repertoires appeared more similar than among healthy donors. The study found fewer insertions and more deletions at VDJ junctions in type 1 diabetes patients.

Expressed TCRB transcripts were sequenced after all isolated RNA was converted to cDNA. TCRdb's copy holds only in-frame clones and misses some; the assay was immunoSEQ multiplex PCR. The repertoire has 130,000 to 150,000 clones, 6% to 7.5% of them found once; the top ten carry under 1.5%. CD45RO/CCR7/CD25/CD127/CD95/CD27 sorting isolated CD4+ naive, central memory, regulatory and stem cell-like memory cells. The V and J ends lost 5 bases and 1 base respectively, with 11 bases between them. This CDR3 has 14 amino acids. Germline V gene sequence: CDR1 LGHNA, CDR2 YNFKEQ. Comment on this clone: Its specificity is unknown.

The sequenced sample was central memory CD4+ T cells from blood. The receptor was isolated from a woman aged 25 to 39 in good health. The J gene is TRBJ2-5, the V gene TRBV4-2; a possible D gene is TRBD2 (6 bases). Here the CDR3 reads CASSSGTAQETQYF. The CDR3 nucleotides are TGTGCCAGCAGCTCAGGGACTGCCCAAGAGACCCAGTACTTC.